Listed below are T cell receptor beta chains from one sample, sequenced in a study of blood T cell repertoires in COVID-19. Clones were sequenced by immunoSEQ multiplex PCR, and TCRdb holds only the in-frame ones, with some missing. In the table there are 70,000 or so clones, around 86% of which are singletons. Sequenced: peripheral blood. These TCRs come from a woman older than 75 with active or convalescent COVID-19. The CDR3 runs from the conserved cysteine through the conserved F or W. D genes are given only for firm matches. Size is omitted from some rows. Given values are once, few, many or a class for expanded clones.

.,.,TRBV7-2,TRBJ1-5,TGTGCCAGCAGCCCCCACGGCGGGAAAGCTCAGCCCCAGCATTTT,CASSPHGGKAQPQHF
.,.,TRBV18,TRBJ2-5,TGTGCCAGCTCACCCCTCGGACAGCAAGAGACCCAGTACTTC,CASSPLGQQETQYF
few,.,TRBV7-9,TRBJ1-4,TGTGCCAGCAGCCCCGCCGGTCCTAATGAAAAACTGTTTTTT,CASSPAGPNEKLFF
.,.,TRBV6-6,TRBJ1-2,TGTGCCAGCAGTTACGTGGCCGGGGGGGAGTATGGCTACACCTTC,CASSYVAGGEYGYTF
.,TRBD1,TRBV20-1,TRBJ2-7,TGCAGTGCTAGTCCCCGGACAGGCAGCTCCTACGAGCAGTACTTC,CSASPRTGSSYEQYF
.,.,TRBV29-1,TRBJ1-2,TGCAGCGTTGAAGTTAATACAGGGAACTATGGCTACACCTTC,CSVEVNTGNYGYTF
.,.,TRBV6-5,TRBJ2-7,TGTGCCAGCAGTTACGGGCAGGCGAGCTCCTACGAGCAGTACTTC,CASSYGQASSYEQYF
.,TRBD1,TRBV9,TRBJ1-1,TGTGCCAGCGGGGGACAGCAGAACACTGAAGCTTTCTTT,CASGGQQNTEAFF
.,.,TRBV28,TRBJ2-7,TGTGCCAGCCTCGACAGTAGGCGATCCGAGCAGTACTTC,CASLDSRRSEQYF
.,TRBD1,TRBV9,TRBJ1-3,TGTGCCAGCAGCGCCCCGGGACAGGGCCTCTCTGGAAACACCATATATTTT,CASSAPGQGLSGNTIYF
.,TRBD1,TRBV7-9,TRBJ1-2,TGTGCCAGCAGCCTCGGGACAGGCCTATCGGGGGATGGCTACACCTTC,CASSLGTGLSGDGYTF
.,.,TRBV9,TRBJ2-3,TGTGCCAGCAGCGTAGCGGGTAACACAGATACGCAGTATTTT,CASSVAGNTDTQYF
.,TRBD2,TRBV19,TRBJ2-1,TGTGCCAGTAGTATCGGACTAGCGGGGTTTAACAATGAGCAGTTCTTC,CASSIGLAGFNNEQFF
.,TRBD2,TRBV7-7,TRBJ2-5,TGTGCTAGCAGCTTAAACGGGGGGGCCGGAGAGACCCAGTACTTC,CASSLNGGAGETQYF
.,.,TRBV7-3,TRBJ2-1,TGTGCCAGCAGCTTTAGTGGCCCCCTAGACAATGAGCAGTTCTTC,CASSFSGPLDNEQFF
.,TRBD1,TRBV6-5,TRBJ1-1,TGTGCCAGCCTATTGTACAGGGGTAGAACTGAAGCTTTCTTT,CASLLYRGRTEAFF
.,.,TRBV7-9,TRBJ1-4,TGTGCCAGCAGCTCAACCCGTCAGGGGCCTAATGAAAAACTGTTTTTT,CASSSTRQGPNEKLFF
once,.,TRBV9,TRBJ1-2,TGTGCCAGCAGCGGGGACTTCTCTAACTATGGCTACACCTTC,CASSGDFSNYGYTF
.,.,TRBV28,TRBJ1-4,TGTGCCAGCACTATCCAAGCGGGTTTGGAAAAACTGTTTTTT,CASTIQAGLEKLFF
.,TRBD1,TRBV7-9,TRBJ1-2,TGTGCCAGCAGCCCGCCGACAGGGAGAGGGGATGGCTACACCTTC,CASSPPTGRGDGYTF